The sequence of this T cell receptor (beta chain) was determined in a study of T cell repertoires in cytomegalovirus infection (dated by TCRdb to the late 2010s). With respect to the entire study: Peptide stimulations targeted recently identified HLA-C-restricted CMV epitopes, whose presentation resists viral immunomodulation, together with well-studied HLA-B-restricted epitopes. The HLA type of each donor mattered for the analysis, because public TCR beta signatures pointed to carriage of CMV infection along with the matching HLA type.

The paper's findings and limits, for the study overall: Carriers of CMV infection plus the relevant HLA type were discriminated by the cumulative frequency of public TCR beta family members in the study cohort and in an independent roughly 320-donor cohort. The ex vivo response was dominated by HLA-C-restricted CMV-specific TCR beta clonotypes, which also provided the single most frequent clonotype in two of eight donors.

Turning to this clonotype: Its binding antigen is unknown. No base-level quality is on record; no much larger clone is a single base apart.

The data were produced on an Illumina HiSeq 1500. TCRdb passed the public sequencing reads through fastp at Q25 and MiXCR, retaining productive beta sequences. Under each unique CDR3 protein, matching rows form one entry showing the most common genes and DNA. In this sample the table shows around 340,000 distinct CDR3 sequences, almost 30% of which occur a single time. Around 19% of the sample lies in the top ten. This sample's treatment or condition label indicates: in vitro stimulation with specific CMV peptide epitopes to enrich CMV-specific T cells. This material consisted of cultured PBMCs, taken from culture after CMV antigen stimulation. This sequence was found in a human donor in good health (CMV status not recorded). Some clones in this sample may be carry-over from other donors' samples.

In nucleotide form, the sequence is TGTGCCAGCAGCTTACGTTCGGGGGTCGGCGAGCAGTACTTC. Its amino acids are CASSLRSGVGEQYF. Rearrangement joined TRBV7-9 to TRBJ2-7; the D gene is possibly TRBD2, with 6 bases matching. Deletion took 2 bases off V and 6 bases off J, with a span of 14 bases between the germline ends. Counted from cysteine to phenylalanine, this CDR3 has 14 amino acids. Kept here is only the CDR3 DNA, which spans 42 bases and is read in frame from base 1. The germline V gene (reference sequence) gives CDR1 as SEHNR and CDR2 as FQNEAQ. With the portions outside the CDR3 filled from the reference TRBV7-9 and TRBJ2-7 genes, the complete variable region becomes DTGVSQNPRHKITKRGQNVTFRCDPISEHNRLYWYRQTLGQGPEFLTYFQNEAQLEKSRLLSDRFSAERPKGSFSTLEIQRTEQGDSAMYLCASSLRSGVGEQYFGPGTRLTVT.